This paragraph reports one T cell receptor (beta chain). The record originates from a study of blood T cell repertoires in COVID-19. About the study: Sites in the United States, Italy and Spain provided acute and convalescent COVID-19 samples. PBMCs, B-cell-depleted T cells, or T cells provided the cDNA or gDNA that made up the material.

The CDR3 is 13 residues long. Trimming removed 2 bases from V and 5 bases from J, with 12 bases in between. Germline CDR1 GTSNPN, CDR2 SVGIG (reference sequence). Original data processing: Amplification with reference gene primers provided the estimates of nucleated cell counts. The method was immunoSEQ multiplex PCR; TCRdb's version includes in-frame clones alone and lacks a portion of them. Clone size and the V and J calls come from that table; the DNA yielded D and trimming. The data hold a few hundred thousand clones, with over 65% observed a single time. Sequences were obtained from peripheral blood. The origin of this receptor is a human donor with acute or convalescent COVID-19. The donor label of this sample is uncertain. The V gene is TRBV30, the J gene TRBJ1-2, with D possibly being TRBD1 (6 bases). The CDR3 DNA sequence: TGTGCCTGGAGTCCCCAGGGGATGTATGGCTACACCTTC. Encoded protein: CAWSPQGMYGYTF. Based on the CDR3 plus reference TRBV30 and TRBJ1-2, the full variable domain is SQTIHQWPATLVQPVGSPLSLECTVEGTSNPNLYWYRQAAGRGLQLLFYSVGIGQISSEVPQNLSASRPQDRQFILSSKKLLLSDSGFYLCAWSPQGMYGYTFGSGTRLTVV.